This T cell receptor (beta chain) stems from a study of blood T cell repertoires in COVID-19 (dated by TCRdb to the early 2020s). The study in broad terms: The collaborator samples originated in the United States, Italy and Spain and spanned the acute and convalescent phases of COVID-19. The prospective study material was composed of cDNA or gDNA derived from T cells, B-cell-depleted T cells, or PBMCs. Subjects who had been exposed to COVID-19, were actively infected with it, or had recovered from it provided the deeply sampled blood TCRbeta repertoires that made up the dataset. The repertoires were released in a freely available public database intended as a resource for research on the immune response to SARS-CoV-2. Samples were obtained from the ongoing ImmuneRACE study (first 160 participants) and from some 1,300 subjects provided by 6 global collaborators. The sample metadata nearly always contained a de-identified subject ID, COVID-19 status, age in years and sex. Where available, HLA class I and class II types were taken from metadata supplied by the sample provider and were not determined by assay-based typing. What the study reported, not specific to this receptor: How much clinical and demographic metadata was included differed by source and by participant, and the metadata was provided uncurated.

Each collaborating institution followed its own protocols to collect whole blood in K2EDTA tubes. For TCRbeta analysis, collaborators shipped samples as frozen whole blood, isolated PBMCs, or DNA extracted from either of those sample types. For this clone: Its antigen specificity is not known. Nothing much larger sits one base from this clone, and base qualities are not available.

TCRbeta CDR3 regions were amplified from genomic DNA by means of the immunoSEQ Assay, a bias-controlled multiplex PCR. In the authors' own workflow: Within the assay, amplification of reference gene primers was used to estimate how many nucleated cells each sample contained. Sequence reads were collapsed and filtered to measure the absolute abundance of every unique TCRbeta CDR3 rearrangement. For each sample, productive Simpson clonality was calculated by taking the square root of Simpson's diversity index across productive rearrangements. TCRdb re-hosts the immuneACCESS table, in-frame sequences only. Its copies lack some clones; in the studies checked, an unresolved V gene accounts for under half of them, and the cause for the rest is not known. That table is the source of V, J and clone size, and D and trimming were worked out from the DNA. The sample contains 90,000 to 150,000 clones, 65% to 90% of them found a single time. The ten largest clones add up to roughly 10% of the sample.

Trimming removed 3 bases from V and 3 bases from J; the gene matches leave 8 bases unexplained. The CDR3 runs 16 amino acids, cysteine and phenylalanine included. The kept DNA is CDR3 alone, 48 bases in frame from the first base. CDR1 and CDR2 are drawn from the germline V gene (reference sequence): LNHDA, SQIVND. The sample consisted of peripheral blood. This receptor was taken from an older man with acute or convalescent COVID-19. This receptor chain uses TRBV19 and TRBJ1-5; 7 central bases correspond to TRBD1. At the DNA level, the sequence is TGTGCCAGTAGTATTAGGAGACAGGGATCCAATCAGCCCCAGCATTTT. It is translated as CASSIRRQGSNQPQHF.